The clone carrying this TCR beta chain was seen just once. Trimming removed 5 bases from V and 0 bases from J, with 7 bases in between. There are 14 residues in the CDR3. Germline V CDR1 and CDR2: SNHLY, FYNNEI. These data originate in a study of shared clonotypes between healthy human individuals. The protocol was immunoSEQ multiplex PCR, while the TCRdb copy is restricted to in-frame clones and leaves out a portion. The sample yields roughly 2 million clones, 90% to 96% seen once. This sequence joins TRBV2 and TRBJ2-2; perhaps TRBD2 as D (5 bases). The TCR comes from a man younger than 30 in good health. Sequencing used naive CD4+ T cells sorted from blood. Specified subset: CD45RA+ positively selected. For the CDR3, the DNA is TGTGCCAGCAGTACCGGGGCGAACACCGGGGAGCTGTTTTTT. Translating gives CASSTGANTGELFF.